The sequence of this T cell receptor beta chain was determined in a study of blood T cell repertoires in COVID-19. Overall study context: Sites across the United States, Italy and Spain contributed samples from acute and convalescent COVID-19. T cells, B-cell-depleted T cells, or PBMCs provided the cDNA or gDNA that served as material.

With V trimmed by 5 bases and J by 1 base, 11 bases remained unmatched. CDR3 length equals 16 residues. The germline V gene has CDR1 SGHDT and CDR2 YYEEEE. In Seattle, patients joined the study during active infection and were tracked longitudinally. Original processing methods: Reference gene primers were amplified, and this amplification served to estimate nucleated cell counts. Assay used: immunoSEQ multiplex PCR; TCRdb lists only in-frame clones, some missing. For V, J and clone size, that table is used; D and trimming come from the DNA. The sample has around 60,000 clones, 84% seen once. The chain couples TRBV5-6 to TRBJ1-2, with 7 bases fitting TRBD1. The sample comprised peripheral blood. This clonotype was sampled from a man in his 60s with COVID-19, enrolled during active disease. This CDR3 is CASRPQTTGINYGYTF. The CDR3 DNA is TGTGCCAGCAGACCTCAGACGACAGGGATTAACTATGGCTACACCTTC. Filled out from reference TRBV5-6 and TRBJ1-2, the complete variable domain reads DAGVTQSPTHLIKTRGQQVTLRCSPKSGHDTVSWYQQALGQGPQFIFQYYEEEERQRGNFPDRFSGHQFPNYSSELNVNALLLGDSALYLCASRPQTTGINYGYTFGSGTRLTVV.